This TCR beta chain was identified during a study of molecular identifiers for immune sequencing clone quantification. V gave up 4 bases and J gave up 6 bases; unmatched junction bases: 13. Germline loops: CDR1 SGHNT, CDR2 YYREEE (reference sequence). This CDR3 is 16 amino acids long. One entry per CDR3 protein, called by TCRdb with MiXCR from the PCR reads. The sample records approximately 680,000 distinct CDR3 sequences, approximately 24% being singletons. Whole-study results and caveats: Researchers reportedly could pick up spiked Jurkat TCR RNA from one cell mixed into approximately 1 million naive cells. Clones exceeding 20 RNA copies carried over 98% of effector molecules but under 1% of naive-cell molecules.

In its sample, this clonotype was seen a few times. Its specificity is unknown. This sequence was found in a human donor in good health. Some libraries in this study had Jurkat cell RNA spiked in. This chain uses TRBV5-4 with TRBJ2-3, with TRBD1 matching 8 bases. The sample comprised naive CD8+ T cells from blood, with Jurkat cell RNA spiked in. Documented subset: FACS-sorted CD8+CD4-CCR7+CD45RA+ naive T cells. CDR3 protein: CASSPEGAGGIDTQYF. CDR3 sequence (DNA): TGTGCCAGCAGCCCGGAAGGGGCAGGGGGCATCGATACGCAGTATTTT.